The text below deals with one TCR delta chain. A far larger clone is a single base away, which makes a read error likely. This specimen includes other DNA sequences encoding the same CDR3. Germline V lookup: CDR1 GEAIGNYY, CDR2 EKD. The CDR3 is made up of 19 amino acids. The data are from a study of gamma-delta T cells after stem cell transplantation. TCRdb re-called the RT-PCR reads with CATT. The data contain over a thousand delta-chain clones, 3.5% to 4% of them singletons. This sequence joins TRDV2 and TRDJ1, with a weak D call TRDD3 (5 bases). The source is a human donor. It is not recorded whose cells these are; they may come from a transplant donor. The specimen sequenced was gamma-delta T cells. The CDR3 region has the DNA TGTGCCTGTGACACCGTGGAGGGCGCAAGGGGACCGTACACCGACAAACTCATCTTT. It encodes CACDTVEGARGPYTDKLIF.